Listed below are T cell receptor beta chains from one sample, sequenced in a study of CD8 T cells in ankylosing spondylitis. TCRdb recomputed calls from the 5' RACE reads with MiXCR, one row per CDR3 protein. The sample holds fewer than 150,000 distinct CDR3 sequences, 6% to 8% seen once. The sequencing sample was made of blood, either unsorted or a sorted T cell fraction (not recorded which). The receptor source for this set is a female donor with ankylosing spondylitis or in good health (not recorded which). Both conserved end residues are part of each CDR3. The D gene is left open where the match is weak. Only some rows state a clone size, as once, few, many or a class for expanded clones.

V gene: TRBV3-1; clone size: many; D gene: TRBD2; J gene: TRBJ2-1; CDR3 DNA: TGTGCCAGCAGCCCAATTAGGCTAGCGGGGGGACCCTCCTACAATGAGCAGTTCTTC; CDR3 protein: CASSPIRLAGGPSYNEQFF
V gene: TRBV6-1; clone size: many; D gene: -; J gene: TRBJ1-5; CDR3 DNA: TGTGCCACCTCCCGGGGGGGTTTAGGTCAGCCCCAGCATTTT; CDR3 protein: CATSRGGLGQPQHF
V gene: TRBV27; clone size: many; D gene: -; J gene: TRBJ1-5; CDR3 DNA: TGTGCCAGCAGTTTCCGCAATCAGCCCCAGCATTTT; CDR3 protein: CASSFRNQPQHF
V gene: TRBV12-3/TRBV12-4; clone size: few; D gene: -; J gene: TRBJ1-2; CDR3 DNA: TGTGCCAGCAGTTTCATGGCAGACCTCGGCTATGGCTACACCTTC; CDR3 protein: CASSFMADLGYGYTF
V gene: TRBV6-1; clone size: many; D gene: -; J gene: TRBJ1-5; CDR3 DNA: TGTGCCAGCAGTGAGTCGATCGGACAGCCCCAGCATTTT; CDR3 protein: CASSESIGQPQHF
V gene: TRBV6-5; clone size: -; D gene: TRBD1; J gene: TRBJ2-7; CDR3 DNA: TGTGCCAGCAGTTACCAGGGGGCGGTGAACGAGCAGTACTTC; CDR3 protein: CASSYQGAVNEQYF
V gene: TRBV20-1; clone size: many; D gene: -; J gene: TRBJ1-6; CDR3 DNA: TGCAGTGCTAGAGTGTACTATAATTCACCCCTCCACTTT; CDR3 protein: CSARVYYNSPLHF
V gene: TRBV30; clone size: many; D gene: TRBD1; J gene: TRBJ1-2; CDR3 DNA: TGTGCCTGGAGTGCCGTTGGACAGGGCGTCTATGGCTACACCTTC; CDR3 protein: CAWSAVGQGVYGYTF
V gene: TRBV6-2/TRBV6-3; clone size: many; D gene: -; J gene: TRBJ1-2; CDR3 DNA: TGTGCCAGCAGTTACTCGCCACAGAACTATGGCTACACCTTC; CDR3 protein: CASSYSPQNYGYTF
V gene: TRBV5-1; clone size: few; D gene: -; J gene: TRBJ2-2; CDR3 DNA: TGCGCCAGCAGCTTCACAGACACCGGGGAGCTGTTTTTT; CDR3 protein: CASSFTDTGELFF
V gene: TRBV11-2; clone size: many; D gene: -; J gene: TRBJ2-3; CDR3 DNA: TGTGCCAGCAGCTTAGATCTGGGATTGGATACGCAGTATTTT; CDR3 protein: CASSLDLGLDTQYF
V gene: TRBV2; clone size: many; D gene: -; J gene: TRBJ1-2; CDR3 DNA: TGTGCCAGCAGTGAACGGCCCGGGGGGTATGGCTACACCTTC; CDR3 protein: CASSERPGGYGYTF
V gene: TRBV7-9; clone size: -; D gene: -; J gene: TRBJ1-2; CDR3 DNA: TGTGCCAGCAGGTTGTCCGAGGATGGCTACACCTTC; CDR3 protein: CASRLSEDGYTF
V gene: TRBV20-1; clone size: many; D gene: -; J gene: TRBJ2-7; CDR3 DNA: TGCAGTGCTAGAGATGGCCAGTCCCCTTTGGAGGAGCAGTACTTC; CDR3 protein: CSARDGQSPLEEQYF
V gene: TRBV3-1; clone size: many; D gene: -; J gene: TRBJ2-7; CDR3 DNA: TGTGCCAGCAGCCAGATGACTAGCTCCTACGAGCAGTACTTC; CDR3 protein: CASSQMTSSYEQYF
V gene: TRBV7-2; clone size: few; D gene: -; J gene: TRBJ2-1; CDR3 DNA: TGTGCCAGCAGCTTAGCGCTTGAGGGTGAGCAGTTCTTC; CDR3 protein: CASSLALEGEQFF
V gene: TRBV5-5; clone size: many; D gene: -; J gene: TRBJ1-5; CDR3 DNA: TGTGCCAGCAGCTTGGCCGGGAATCAGCCCCAGCATTTT; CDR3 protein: CASSLAGNQPQHF
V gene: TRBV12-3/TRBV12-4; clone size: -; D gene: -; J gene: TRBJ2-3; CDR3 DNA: TGTGCCAGCAGCTACACGGGGCTAACAGATACGCAGTATTTT; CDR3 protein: CASSYTGLTDTQYF